This record covers a single TCR beta chain. Its antigen is currently unknown. Cells sorted as Tregs were CD4+, CD25+ and CD127-/low. TCRdb reprocessed the multiplex PCR reads via MiXCR and lists one record per CDR3 protein. Of some 400 distinct CDR3 sequences listed, approximately 31% are singletons. Overall study results and limits: The TCR gene usage of tumor memory CD4+ T cells clustered together with blood and lymph node memory CD4+ cells and with lymph node naive CD4+ cells.

Input material: tumor-infiltrating Tregs sorted from the breast tumor. This TCR derives from a female donor with breast cancer.

The CDR3 here is CASSPTAGHGYTF. CDR3 in DNA: TGTGCCAGCAGTCCGACAGCCGGTCATGGCTACACCTTC. This rearrangement joins TRBV12-3 or TRBV12-4 to TRBJ1-2, with D tentatively TRBD1 (5 bases). Trimming took 5 bases from V and 6 from J, leaving 13 bases between them. CDR3 length equals 13 residues.